This T cell receptor beta chain is drawn from a study of response to subunit inactivated influenza vaccine listed by TCRdb under 2018. For the study in its entirety: Deep quantitative profiling of the T cell receptor repertoire was used in the study to follow responses to a trivalent subunit inactivated influenza vaccine.

The library relied on RT-PCR. The sequencer listed for this sample is Illumina HiSeq 2500. TCRdb ran its own pipeline on the public reads, namely fastp trimming at Q25 and MiXCR clone calling, and kept in-frame beta chains. CDR3 protein duplicates are merged, each entry listing the most common genes and DNA. The sample table lists 750,000 to 850,000 distinct CDR3 sequences, approximately 18% of them with a count of one. The ten largest clones take up approximately 10% of the sample. V gives up 1 base and J gives up 5 bases, and the segment between their germline ends measures 17 bases. The CDR3 measures 15 amino acids from cysteine to phenylalanine. The only DNA kept is the CDR3, 45 bases in frame from the first base. Based on the germline V gene (reference sequence), the CDR1 and CDR2 sequences are DFQATT and SNEGSKA. With respect to this clonotype: The clone's antigen remains unknown. No much larger clone is present one base from it, and per-base qualities are unavailable.

Study-level results and caveats: The authors proposed that each seasonal influenza vaccination may bring in only a limited number of new T cells.

This specimen consisted of PBMCs from blood, obtained roughly 5 days after vaccination. The chain is encoded by TRBV20-1 joined to TRBJ1-2, with TRBD1 perhaps the D gene, on 6 matching bases. The TCR comes from a man aged 45-65 years who received an inactivated influenza vaccine. Donor details come from another sample of the same person, matched by shared clones. The nucleotide sequence is TGCAGTGCTAGAGTGCCCCAGGGGACTTCTTATGGCTACACCTTC. It translates as CSARVPQGTSYGYTF.